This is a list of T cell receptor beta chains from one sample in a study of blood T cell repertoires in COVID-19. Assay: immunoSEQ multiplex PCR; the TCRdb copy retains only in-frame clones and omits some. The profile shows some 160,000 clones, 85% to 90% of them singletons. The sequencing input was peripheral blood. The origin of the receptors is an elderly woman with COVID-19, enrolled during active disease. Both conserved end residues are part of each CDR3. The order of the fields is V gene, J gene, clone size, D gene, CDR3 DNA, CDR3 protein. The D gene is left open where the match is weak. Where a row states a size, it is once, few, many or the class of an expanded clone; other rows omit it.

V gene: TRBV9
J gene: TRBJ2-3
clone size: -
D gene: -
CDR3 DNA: TGTGCCAGCAGCGTAACCTCAGACACAGATACGCAGTATTTT
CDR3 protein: CASSVTSDTDTQYF

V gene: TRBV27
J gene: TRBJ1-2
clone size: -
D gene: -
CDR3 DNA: TGTGCCAGCAGTAACCAGGGGTATGGCTACACCTTC
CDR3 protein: CASSNQGYGYTF

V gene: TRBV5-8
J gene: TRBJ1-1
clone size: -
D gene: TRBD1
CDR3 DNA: TGTGCCAGCAGCGCTGGACAGGGTTTGAACACTGAAGCTTTCTTT
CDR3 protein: CASSAGQGLNTEAFF

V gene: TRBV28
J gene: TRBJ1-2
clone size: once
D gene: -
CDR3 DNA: TGTGCCAGCAGCCCCGGACAGTTTCGGGGTGGCTACACCTTC
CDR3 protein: CASSPGQFRGGYTF

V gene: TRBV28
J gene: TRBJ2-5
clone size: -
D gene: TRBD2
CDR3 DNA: TGTGCCAGCAATAGTGCTAGCGGGAGAAGGGGCGGAGAGACCCAGTACTTC
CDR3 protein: CASNSASGRRGGETQYF

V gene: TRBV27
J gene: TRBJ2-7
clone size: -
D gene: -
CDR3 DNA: TGTGCCAGTCGGATGTATGGCAGACGACCTTCGAAACAGTACTACGAGCAGTACTTC
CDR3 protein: CASRMYGRRPSKQYYEQYF

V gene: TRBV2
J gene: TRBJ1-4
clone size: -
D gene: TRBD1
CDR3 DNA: TGTGCCAGCAGTCTACGACAGGGTATTGAAAAACTGTTTTTT
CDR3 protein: CASSLRQGIEKLFF

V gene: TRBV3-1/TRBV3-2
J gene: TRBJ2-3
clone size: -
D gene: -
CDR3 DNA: TGTGCCAGCAGCCCCTTAAGTAGTACAGATACGCAGTATTTT
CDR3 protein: CASSPLSSTDTQYF

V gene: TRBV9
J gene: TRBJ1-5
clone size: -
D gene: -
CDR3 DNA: TGTGCCAGCAGCCGTCAGGGGAGCAATCAGCCCCAGCATTTT
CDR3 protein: CASSRQGSNQPQHF

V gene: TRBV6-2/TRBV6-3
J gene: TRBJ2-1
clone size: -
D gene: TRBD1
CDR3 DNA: TGTGCCAGCAGCCGCGACAGGGACAATGAGCAGTTCTTC
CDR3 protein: CASSRDRDNEQFF